These 9 T cell receptor beta chains came from one sample sequenced in a study of T cells in narcolepsy. Sequencing used immunoSEQ multiplex PCR; TCRdb keeps in-frame clones, though not all of them. The sample holds about 35,000 clones, around 80% seen once. Sequencing used memory (CD45RA-) CD4+ T cells from blood. The receptors were gathered from a human donor in good health.

The gene calls are TRBV27 and TRBJ2-6; the match to TRBD1 covers 10 bases. This CDR3 spans 18 amino acids. V shed 2 bases and J 0 bases; nucleotides not matched to a gene: 4. Germline V lookup: CDR1 MNHEY, CDR2 SMNVEV (reference sequence). The CDR3 region is CASSLRDRGSSGANVLTF. The CDR3 bases are TGTGCCAGCAGTTTACGGGACAGGGGTAGCTCTGGGGCCAACGTCCTGACTTTC.

The chain employs TRBV4-3 and TRBJ1-1; TRBD1 matches at 11 bases. Germline-derived CDR1 and CDR2 are LGHNA and YSLEER. Trimming took 3 bases from V and 7 from J; bases not matched to a gene: 7. This CDR3 comprises 15 residues. For the CDR3, the DNA is TGCGCCAGCAGCCAGCTTGGGACAGGGGGTTTTGAAGCTTTCTTT. This sequence encodes CASSQLGTGGFEAFF.

V and J are TRBV5-4 and TRBJ2-1; TRBD2 agrees at 8 bases. The CDR3 consists of 17 residues. Per germline, CDR1 SGHNT and CDR2 YYREEE (reference sequence). With 4 bases clipped from V and 6 bases from J, the junction kept 15 bases outside the gene matches. This CDR3 reads CASSRPGGAGGVNEQFF. For the CDR3, the DNA is TGTGCCAGCAGCCGACCGGGTGGCGCGGGGGGAGTCAATGAGCAGTTCTTC.

The rearrangement joins TRBV4-1 to TRBJ1-5; D is perhaps TRBD1 (5 bases). Germline values: CDR1 MGHRA, CDR2 YSYEKL. This CDR3 region has 15 residues. V dropped 1 base and J dropped 5 bases, with 12 bases sitting between them. CDR3 residues: CASSQGLGEHQPQHF. The CDR3 region has the DNA TGCGCCAGCAGCCAAGGGTTAGGGGAGCATCAGCCCCAGCATTTT.

This sequence joins TRBV10-1 and TRBJ2-1; 16 bases are shared with TRBD2. Trimming removed 4 bases from V and 7 bases from J; junction bases left unmatched: 7. The germline V gene has CDR1 WNHNN and CDR2 SYGVQD (reference sequence). The CDR3 totals 17 residues. The DNA of the CDR3 is TGCGCCAGCAGTGTCGGGACTAGCGGGGGGGCCAGGAATGAGCAGTTCTTC. It codes for CASSVGTSGGARNEQFF.

As concerns this clone: A junction end diverges from the germline sequence, so it may reflect a read error. This sequence joins TRBV5-4 and TRBJ2-1; 10 bases match TRBD1. The CDR3 consists of 15 residues. Per the germline V gene, CDR1 is SGHNT and CDR2 is YYREEE (reference sequence). The CDR3 DNA reads as TGCGCCAGCAGCTGGGACAGGGGATCGGGCAATGAGCAGTTCTTC. Translation: CASSWDRGSGNEQFF.

The chain uses TRBV27 and TRBJ2-3; possible D gene TRBD1, 5 bases. The CDR3 contains 15 residues. Deletions cut 8 bases from V and 4 bases from J, with 19 bases between. Germline assignment: CDR1 MNHEY and CDR2 SMNVEV (reference sequence). CDR3 residues: CASSIGQGRADTQYF. CDR3 sequence (DNA): TGTGCCAGCTCCATCGGGCAGGGTCGAGCAGATACGCAGTATTTT.

This clone occurred once. J is TRBJ2-5 and V is TRBV6-6, with D perhaps matching TRBD1 (6 bases). V was trimmed by 6 bases and J by 4 bases, leaving 6 bases between them. The length of the CDR3 is 11 residues. Germline V gene sequence: CDR1 MNHNY, CDR2 SVGAGI (reference sequence). CDR3 DNA sequence: TGTGCCAGCAGACAGGGAGAGACCCAGTACTTC. Residues: CASRQGETQYF.

The V call is TRBV4-3, the J call TRBJ2-2; possibly TRBD1 for D (5 bases). Germline assignment: CDR1 LGHNA and CDR2 YSLEER. Trimming left V 6 bases short and J 4 bases short, with 9 bases between. The CDR3 consists of 13 residues. CDR3 coding DNA: TGCGCCAGCAGTAGACAGTTCACCGGGGAGCTGTTTTTT. It codes for CASSRQFTGELFF.